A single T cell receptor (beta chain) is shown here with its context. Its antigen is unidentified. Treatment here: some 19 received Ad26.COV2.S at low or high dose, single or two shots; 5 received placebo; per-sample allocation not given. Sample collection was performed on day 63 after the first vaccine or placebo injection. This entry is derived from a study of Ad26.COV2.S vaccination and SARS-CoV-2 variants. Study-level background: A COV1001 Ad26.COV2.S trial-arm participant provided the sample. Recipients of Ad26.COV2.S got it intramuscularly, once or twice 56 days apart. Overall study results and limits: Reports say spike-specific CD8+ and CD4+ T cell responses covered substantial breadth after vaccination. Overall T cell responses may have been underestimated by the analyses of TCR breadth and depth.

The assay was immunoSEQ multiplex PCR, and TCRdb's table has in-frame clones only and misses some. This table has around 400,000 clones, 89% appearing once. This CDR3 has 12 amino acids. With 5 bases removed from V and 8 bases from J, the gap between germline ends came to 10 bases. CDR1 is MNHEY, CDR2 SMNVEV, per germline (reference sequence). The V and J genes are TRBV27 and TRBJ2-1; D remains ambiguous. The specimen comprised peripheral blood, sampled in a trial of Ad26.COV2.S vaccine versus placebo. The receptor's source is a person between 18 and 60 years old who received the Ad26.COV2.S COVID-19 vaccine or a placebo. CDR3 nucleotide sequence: TGTGCCAGCAGTGCCCTGGGCGATGAGCAGTTCTTC. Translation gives CASSALGDEQFF.